Listed below are T cell receptor beta chains from one sample, sequenced in a study of blood T cell repertoires in COVID-19. The data were produced by immunoSEQ multiplex PCR, yet TCRdb's version contains in-frame clones alone and is incomplete. Among about 160,000 clones listed, roughly 87% were seen once. Input material: PBMCs or T cells enriched from blood (not recorded which). These receptors came from a woman between 35 and 50 years old who had been exposed to COVID-19. Both conserved end residues are part of each CDR3. D genes are given only for firm matches. Clone sizes are given selectively: once, few, many, or a class where the clone is expanded.

V	J	length	D	size	CDR3	DNA
TRBV11-3	TRBJ2-5	12	TRBD2	.	CASSLAGETQYF	TGTGCCAGCAGCCTAGCGGGAGAGACCCAGTACTTC
TRBV4-1	TRBJ1-4	18	TRBD1	.	CASIPTRDSRTLDEKLFF	TGCGCCAGCATACCAACGCGGGACAGCCGAACTCTGGATGAAAAACTGTTTTTT
TRBV5-1	TRBJ1-4	16	TRBD1	.	CASSGTGGPTNEKLFF	TGCGCCAGCAGCGGGACAGGGGGTCCAACTAATGAAAAACTGTTTTTT
TRBV6-5	TRBJ1-1	14	TRBD1	.	CASSHGQGRTEAFF	TGTGCCAGCAGTCACGGACAGGGGAGGACTGAAGCTTTCTTT
TRBV5-1	TRBJ1-1	14	TRBD1	.	CASSEGQGGTEAFF	TGCGCCAGCAGCGAGGGACAGGGCGGCACTGAAGCTTTCTTT
TRBV6-5	TRBJ1-2	13	.	.	CASREASYLGYTF	TGTGCCAGCAGGGAGGCGTCCTATCTTGGCTACACCTTC
TRBV6-2/TRBV6-3	TRBJ2-3	16	TRBD1	.	CASSPRRDRISDTQYF	TGTGCCAGCAGCCCTCGCCGGGACAGGATTTCAGATACGCAGTATTTT
TRBV19	TRBJ1-4	14	TRBD1	once	CASSMDRGDEKLFF	TGTGCCAGTAGCATGGACAGGGGAGATGAAAAACTGTTTTTT
TRBV5-4	TRBJ2-5	16	TRBD1	.	CASSLGGQGARETQYF	TGTGCCAGCAGCTTGGGGGGGCAGGGGGCGCGCGAGACCCAGTACTTC
TRBV5-1	TRBJ2-7	12	.	.	CASSQPGVEQYF	TGCGCCAGCAGCCAACCCGGGGTCGAGCAGTACTTC
TRBV7-3	TRBJ2-3	13	.	.	CASADSLTDTQYF	TGTGCCAGCGCAGACTCACTCACAGATACGCAGTATTTT
TRBV5-1	TRBJ2-7	16	TRBD1	.	CASSSGQGAMTYEQYF	TGCGCCAGCAGCTCGGGACAGGGGGCGATGACCTACGAGCAGTACTTC
TRBV28	TRBJ2-7	14	.	.	CASTSRDTTYEQYF	TGTGCCAGCACTTCCCGGGACACCACTTACGAGCAGTACTTC
TRBV27	TRBJ1-1	14	.	.	CASSLQGKDTEAFF	TGTGCCAGCAGTTTACAGGGAAAGGACACTGAAGCTTTCTTT
TRBV5-4	TRBJ1-1	13	.	.	CASSLATDTEAFF	TGTGCCAGCAGCTTGGCCACAGACACTGAAGCTTTCTTT
TRBV27	TRBJ1-1	14	TRBD1	.	CASRQTGGITEAFF	TGTGCCAGCAGGCAGACAGGGGGCATCACTGAAGCTTTCTTT
TRBV29-1	TRBJ1-3	13	.	.	CSVGEVGGNTIYF	TGCAGCGTTGGGGAGGTGGGTGGAAACACCATATATTTT
TRBV12-3/TRBV12-4	TRBJ1-6	13	TRBD1	.	CASSSPGGSPLHF	TGTGCCAGCAGTTCCCCAGGGGGTTCACCCCTCCACTTT
TRBV28	TRBJ1-5	14	TRBD1	.	CASSSNRGGGPQHF	TGTGCCAGCAGTTCCAACAGGGGCGGTGGGCCCCAGCATTTT
TRBV18	TRBJ1-4	13	.	.	CASSPPDSEKLFF	TGTGCCAGCTCACCACCCGACAGTGAAAAACTGTTTTTT
TRBV10-3	TRBJ1-2	13	.	.	CAISQGGSGGYTF	TGTGCCATCAGCCAAGGTGGCTCGGGAGGCTACACCTTC
TRBV9	TRBJ2-3	14	TRBD2	.	CASAMGGGTDTQYF	TGTGCCAGCGCCATGGGGGGGGGCACAGATACGCAGTATTTT
TRBV11-3	TRBJ1-1	15	.	.	CASSLTGSMNTEAFF	TGTGCCAGCAGCTTAACAGGTTCGATGAACACTGAAGCTTTCTTT
TRBV3-1/TRBV3-2	TRBJ1-6	17	TRBD1	.	CASSQVRGGLQDSPLHF	TGTGCCAGCAGCCAAGTAAGAGGGGGCCTACAGGATTCACCCCTCCACTTT